This T cell receptor (beta chain) was recovered during a study of early T cells in non-severe SARS-CoV-2 infection (dated by TCRdb to about 2021). Broadly, across the study: TCR sequencing used bulk RNA from unsorted whole blood, so alpha and beta chains could not be paired.

Set within a cohort of healthcare workers in London, UK, this nested case-control study involved weekly PCR testing of nasopharyngeal swabs along with blood sampling. Healthcare workers were enrolled in the week of the UK lockdown, from 23 to 31 March 2020, and were followed every week for up to roughly 16 weeks. Comments on this clonotype: Which antigen it targets is not known. No much larger clone is present one base from it, and per-base qualities are unavailable.

Library method: 5' RACE. Sequenced using a NextSeq 500. In the TCR library protocol, unique molecular identifiers were attached to individual cDNA molecules to correct for PCR bias and sequencing error. Both TCR alpha and beta chains were sequenced, and tight co-correlation was observed between alpha and beta sequence abundances in each sample. As for the authors' bioinformatics: V gene, J gene and CDR3 annotation of TCR sequences was performed with Decombinator V4. TCRs were defined as expanded if a significant change between any two time points was detected under a Poisson model with p below 0.0001. TCR abundances were normalised to the total number of TCRs sequenced per sample and expressed as counts per million. A search of VDJdb, accessed on 1 November 2021, was run for TCRs annotated to CMV, EBV and SARS-CoV-2, with TCRs annotated for multiple antigens excluded. Through fastp at Q25 and MiXCR, TCRdb rebuilt clones from the public reads, retaining in-frame beta chains. Identical CDR3 proteins give one entry, which carries the most common genes and DNA. TCRdb assigned the V and J calls; the authors' analysis was not used. The sample table contains around 80,000 distinct CDR3 sequences; only one count was recorded for 10% of them. The ten largest clones take up 7% to 9% of the sample.

What the authors observed across the whole study: VDJdb matching was skewed toward anti-spike CD8 responses and likely underestimated virus-specific expansions by missing private and CD4 specificities.

The sequences come from whole blood, collected at baseline. The receptor was isolated from an adult who was a healthcare worker with PCR-confirmed SARS-CoV-2 infection or an uninfected control (not recorded which).

In nucleotide form, the sequence is TGCGCCAGCAGCTTGACTCCTGCGGGAGGGTCCGAGACCCAGTACTTC. This translates into CASSLTPAGGSETQYF. The sequence is built from TRBV5-1 and TRBJ2-5, and 9 junctional nucleotides match TRBD2. Via the germline V gene, CDR1 is SGHRS and CDR2 YFSETQ. The CDR3 covers 16 residues, taking in both the cysteine and the phenylalanine. Just the 48-base CDR3 DNA is kept, in frame starting at base 1. The germline V end is reduced by 1 base and the J end by 5 bases; junction bases left unmatched: 9.